The sequence of this T cell receptor (beta chain) was determined in a study of sequential checkpoint blockade in melanoma (dated by TCRdb to between 2019 and 2020). With regard to the full study: Using 1:1 randomization, the trial assigned patients either to first-line nivolumab followed by ipilimumab (arm A) or to ipilimumab followed by nivolumab (arm B). Maintenance nivolumab came after both trial sequences. DNA from around 96 pretreatment melanoma tumor samples was subjected to TCRbeta immunosequencing. Matched tumor biopsies were taken from over 20 patients before treatment and at week 13, after single-agent nivolumab (arm A) or ipilimumab (arm B). The same lesion was the source of approximately 79% of the matched pre- and post-treatment tumor biopsy pairs.

The immunoSEQ Assay was used to immunosequence TCRbeta CDR3 regions from genomic DNA. Before high-throughput sequencing, genomic DNA was amplified using bias-controlled multiplex PCR. For the original study's pipeline: To quantify the absolute abundance of each unique TCRbeta CDR3 region, the sequences were collapsed and filtered. Clonality, defined as 1 minus Pielou's evenness, was calculated using productive rearrangements only. Tumor T-cell fraction was computed by normalizing TCRbeta template counts to usable DNA, estimated from several housekeeping genes. A previously published method was used to identify clones with significantly greater frequencies in on-treatment samples than in baseline samples. As stored in TCRdb, this immuneACCESS dataset retains in-frame rearrangements with V and J assigned. A fraction of the clones does not appear; measured against another copy, unresolved V genes explain less than half of the discrepancy, and the remainder lacks a known reason. V, J and clone size are taken as reported in that table, and D and trimming were inferred from the DNA itself. Counted in this sample were 9,000 to 13,000 clones; around 27% of them appeared once. The biggest ten clones account for 20% to 30% of the sample.

General findings and caveats noted by the study authors: In the nivolumab-first arm (arm A), pretreatment tumor TIL clonality was associated with response (P = .04). Within-arm analyses of tumor T-cell fraction were constrained by small sample sizes and reduced statistical power. PD-L1 staining and CD8+ T-cell counts correlated with tumor T-cell fraction and clonality, whereas mutational load did not. The model for predicting response that combines TCR metrics with mutation burden needs to be validated in larger, independent patient cohorts. Patients whose tumor T-cell fraction and clonality increased by week 13 were about 30 times more likely to achieve clinical benefit.

Via the germline V gene, CDR1 is LGHNT and CDR2 FRNRAP. The CDR3 measures 13 amino acids from cysteine to phenylalanine. The read is trimmed to its CDR3 DNA, 39 bases read in frame from base 1. Trimming removed 2 bases from V and 8 bases from J, leaving 10 bases between the germline ends. This specimen's treatment or condition label, per the study, means: randomized to nivolumab then ipilimumab (arm A) or the reverse (arm B). None of the patients in the trial had previously been given DNA-damaging chemotherapy. Samples were obtained from patients with melanoma enrolled in CheckMate 064, a randomized, open-label phase II trial of sequential checkpoint blockade. Genomic DNA from formalin-fixed paraffin-embedded (FFPE) tissue samples served as the input for tumor TCR sequencing. Turning to this clone: Its antigen specificity is not known. No quality values exist for individual bases; no much larger clone is one base distant.

The sample consisted of tumor tissue (inferred from file names), taken from a patient given nivolumab and ipilimumab in sequence. This sequence was found in a human donor with melanoma. The rearranged chain carries TRBV12-5 and TRBJ2-1, with the identity of the D gene unclear. The DNA sequence is as follows: TGTGCTAGTGGTTTGCCCCCGGTGTATGAGCAGTTCTTC. Protein translation: CASGLPPVYEQFF.